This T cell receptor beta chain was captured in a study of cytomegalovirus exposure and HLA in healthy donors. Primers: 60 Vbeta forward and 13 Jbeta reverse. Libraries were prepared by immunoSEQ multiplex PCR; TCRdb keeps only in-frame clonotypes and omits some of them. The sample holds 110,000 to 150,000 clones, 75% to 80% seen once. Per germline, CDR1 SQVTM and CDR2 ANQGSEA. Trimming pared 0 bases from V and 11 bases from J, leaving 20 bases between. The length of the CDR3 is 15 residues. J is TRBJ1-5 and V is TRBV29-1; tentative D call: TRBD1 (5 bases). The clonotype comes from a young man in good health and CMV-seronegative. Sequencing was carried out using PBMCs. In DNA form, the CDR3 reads TGCAGCGTTGAAGAGTATTCCGACAGAGGCACGGCCCAGCATTTT. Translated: CSVEEYSDRGTAQHF.